This T cell receptor (beta chain) was documented in a study of blood T cell repertoires in COVID-19. Original processing notes: Estimation of nucleated cell counts relied on the amplification of reference gene primers. Sequencing used immunoSEQ multiplex PCR; TCRdb keeps in-frame clones, though not all of them. The V and J calls and the clone size are those of that table, but D and trimming were determined from the DNA. The sample lists tens of thousands of clones; 89% were seen once. Patients from Seattle were sampled longitudinally, starting during active infection. The source material was peripheral blood. This TCR was recovered from a man aged 55 to 70 with COVID-19, enrolled during active disease.

CDR3 coding DNA: TGTGCCACCAGTGATTTGCTCGGACAGGTCTTTGGAGGGGAGCTGTTTTTT. Translated, it gives CATSDLLGQVFGGELFF. The V call is TRBV24-1, the J call TRBJ2-2, with 7 bases matching TRBD1. The V gene end was trimmed by 0 bases and the J gene end by 8 bases; junction bases not matched to a gene: 11. Germline V lookup: CDR1 KGHDR, CDR2 SFDVKD. The CDR3 length is 17 residues.